This T cell receptor beta chain was sequenced during a study of T-cell reconstitution after alpha-beta-depleted transplantation in children. Study results and limitations: Several hundred expanded graft clones reportedly supplied alpha-beta T cells about two months after transplant.

Notes on this clonotype: What it recognizes is unknown.

Unique molecular identifiers were used to barcode this TCRbeta library. TCRdb called the PCR reads again in MiXCR, with one record for every CDR3 protein. The data show more than 400,000 distinct CDR3 sequences, around 10% seen once. Germline V gene sequence: CDR1 SEHNR, CDR2 FQNEAQ (reference sequence). The CDR3 consists of 15 residues. V lost 3 bases to trimming and J lost 7 bases; unmatched junction nucleotides: 9. The sample consisted of PBMCs, mostly from graft donor cells, taken 180 days after TCRalphabeta/CD19-depleted stem cell transplant. This receptor was obtained from a female patient between 2 and 15 years old who had a stem cell transplant for aplastic anemia, so the T cells may come from the graft donor. The V and J genes are TRBV7-9 and TRBJ2-1, with 7 positions matching TRBD2. CDR3 in DNA: TGTGCCAGCAGCTTCTCTGGCGGGAGTAGAAATGAGCAGTTCTTC. This encodes CASSFSGGSRNEQFF.